This section outlines one TCR beta chain sequence together with its context. The data were obtained in a study of monozygotic twins with inflammatory bowel disease. The CDR3 sequence is 14 residues long. Reanalyzing the 5' RACE reads, TCRdb keeps one entry per CDR3 protein, without DNA. Here the sample table reports about 160,000 distinct CDR3 sequences. The sample was blood. The TCR comes from a human donor with ulcerative colitis or Crohn's disease, or a healthy co-twin of an affected twin (not recorded which). The J gene is TRBJ1-1, the V gene TRBV12-3 or TRBV12-4; TCRdb lists TRBD1, though no DNA is available to test this call. The CDR3: CASSFQGRGTEAFF.